This TCR beta chain came from a study of early T cells in non-severe SARS-CoV-2 infection. This clonotype was counted at least ten times. No antigen is known for it. Germline CDR1 and CDR2: DFQATT and SNEGSKA (reference sequence). This CDR3 has 13 residues. V shed 5 bases and J shed 7 bases, with 12 bases lying between them. Study results and caveats: Database matching using VDJdb favored anti-spike CD8 responses, with private and CD4 specificities left missing.

Individual cDNA molecules were tagged with unique molecular identifiers, the study reported. Using its own MiXCR run on the 5' RACE reads, TCRdb lists one record per CDR3 protein. The data show some 77,000 distinct CDR3 sequences, about 5% seen once. This material consisted of whole blood, taken at baseline. The source is an adult who was a healthcare worker with PCR-confirmed SARS-CoV-2 infection or an uninfected control (not recorded which). The genes are TRBV20-1 and TRBJ1-6, with D maybe TRBD1 (6 bases). Written as DNA, the CDR3 is TGCAGTGCTTCCGAGGACAGAAATTCACCCCTCCACTTT. Translated, it gives CSASEDRNSPLHF.